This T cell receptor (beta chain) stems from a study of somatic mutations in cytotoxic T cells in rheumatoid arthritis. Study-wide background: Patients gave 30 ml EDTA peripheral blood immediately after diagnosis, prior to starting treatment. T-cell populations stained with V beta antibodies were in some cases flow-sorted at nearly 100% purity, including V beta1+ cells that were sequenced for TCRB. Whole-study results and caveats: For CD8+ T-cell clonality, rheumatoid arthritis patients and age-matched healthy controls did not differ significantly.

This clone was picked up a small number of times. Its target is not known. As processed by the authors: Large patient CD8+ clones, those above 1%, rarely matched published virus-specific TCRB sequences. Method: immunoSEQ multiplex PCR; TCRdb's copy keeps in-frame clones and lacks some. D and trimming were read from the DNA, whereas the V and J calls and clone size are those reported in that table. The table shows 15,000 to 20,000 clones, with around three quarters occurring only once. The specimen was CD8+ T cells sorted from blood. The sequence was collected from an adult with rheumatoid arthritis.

CDR3 bases: TGTGCCAGTAGTCTTGGCCCCTACTTGGAGCAGTACTTC. Amino acids: CASSLGPYLEQYF. The J gene is TRBJ2-7, the V gene TRBV19; D is unclear. The germline V gene has CDR1 LNHDA and CDR2 SQIVND (reference sequence). V lost 5 bases to trimming and J lost 7 bases, with 15 bases between them. This CDR3 has 13 residues.